The T cell receptor (beta chain) described here comes from a study of T cells in Graves' hyperthyroidism and ophthalmopathy. RNA transcripts provided the source from which TCR beta CDR3 regions were amplified. TCR CDR3 underwent first-round RT-PCR with the HTBI primer set. Each CDR3 protein gets one entry after TCRdb re-called the multiplex PCR reads with MiXCR. The repertoire consists of 490,000 or so distinct CDR3 sequences, with 15% to 20% occurring once and the leading ten covering 25% to 30%. Study conclusions and caveats: With a median lead of approximately 6 months before onset, the model predicted ophthalmopathy.

This clonotype was seen a few times. Its specificity is not known. The TCR originated in a woman in her twenties or thirties with Graves' ophthalmopathy. The specimen was blood.

The CDR3 spells CASSSRTNQPQHF. The CDR3 coding sequence is TGCGCCAGCAGCTCAAGAACCAATCAGCCCCAGCATTTT. The chain has TRBV4-3 and TRBJ1-5; unclear D gene. CDR3 length equals 13 residues. Germline V lookup: CDR1 LGHNA, CDR2 YSLEER. Trimming took off 5 bases at V and 3 bases at J, with 8 bases between the two ends.